A selection of T cell receptor beta chains follows, all from one sample in a study of T cells expressing NK-cell markers. Reprocessing the 5' RACE reads, TCRdb reports a single entry for every CDR3 protein and omits DNA. This listing includes around 260,000 distinct CDR3 sequences. Sequences were obtained from blood T cells: a sorted CD56 or NKG2C T cell subset, CD4+ or CD8+ T cells, or bulk PBMC T cells (not recorded which). The receptors originated from a woman between 18 and 69 years old in good health. The CDR3 runs from the conserved cysteine through the conserved F or W.

CDR3	V	J
CASSPGGLNRTYEQYF	TRBV12-3/TRBV12-4	TRBJ2-7
CASRPRGHEKLFF	TRBV5-1	TRBJ1-4
CSVSPGLAGWEQFF	TRBV29-1	TRBJ2-1
CASSVARGGRRSTDTQYF	TRBV9	TRBJ2-3
CASSRDYVENTQYF	TRBV5-4	TRBJ2-3
CASSLKGGNTIYF	TRBV7-2	TRBJ1-3
CATSRYYNEQFF	TRBV15	TRBJ2-1
CASRGTLNTGELFF	TRBV5-1	TRBJ2-2
CSAEDYRTWSNEQFF	TRBV20-1	TRBJ2-1
CATSGPSSYNEQFF	TRBV12-3/TRBV12-4	TRBJ2-1
CASSPLGIYEQFF	TRBV27	TRBJ2-1
CASSLSGSHTGELFF	TRBV27	TRBJ2-2
CSVKGQGTRDTQYF	TRBV29-1	TRBJ2-3
CASSPHRDRAYEQYF	TRBV7-8	TRBJ2-7
CATSDPEAPTGELFF	TRBV24-1	TRBJ2-2
CASHRGRGTDTQYF	TRBV6-4	TRBJ2-3
CSARDLSGGYNEQFF	TRBV20-1	TRBJ2-1
CSARPRAAPFYEQYF	TRBV20-1	TRBJ2-7
CASQRQSYNEQFF	TRBV19	TRBJ2-1
CASSLESLAGNEQYF	TRBV7-2	TRBJ2-7
CASSQEGQALHGELFF	TRBV4-3	TRBJ2-2
CSATGTSGTDTQYF	TRBV20-1	TRBJ2-3
CASSVTLALDGNTQYF	TRBV9	TRBJ2-3
CASSRGLNEKLFF	TRBV14	TRBJ1-4
CSARVGHGNTEAFF	TRBV20-1	TRBJ1-1
CASSLVSGAGTEAFF	TRBV7-9	TRBJ1-1
CASRSNRGVDYGYTF	TRBV11-2	TRBJ1-2
CASSTHGTGGRNTIYF	TRBV6-2/TRBV6-3	TRBJ1-3
CAWRLTGSGETQYF	TRBV30	TRBJ2-5
CASSFRKGSGTDTQYF	TRBV27	TRBJ2-3
CASSQGPGVPDTQYF	TRBV4-3	TRBJ2-3
CASSLEGAIGTDTQYF	TRBV7-6	TRBJ2-3
CASSYDRNTGELFF	TRBV7-2	TRBJ2-2
CASSPKGQGRSGNTIYF	TRBV18	TRBJ1-3
CASSLAQGVNYGYTF	TRBV5-1	TRBJ1-2
CSVLPLQGSLETQYF	TRBV29-1	TRBJ2-5
CASSLQRQGADTQYF	TRBV28	TRBJ2-3
CASHRDRVDHEQFF	TRBV5-1	TRBJ2-1
CSVNGLNIYEQYF	TRBV29-1	TRBJ2-7
CSAPGTANQETQYF	TRBV20-1	TRBJ2-5
CSAMPENTEAFF	TRBV20-1	TRBJ1-1
CASAQDAWPTQYF	TRBV12-5	TRBJ2-4
CASSETTGISGNTIYF	TRBV9	TRBJ1-3
CASSSRGVQGWPQYF	TRBV9	TRBJ2-3
CASSFGQGNYNEQFF	TRBV7-3	TRBJ2-1
CSAFLWDGYTF	TRBV20-1	TRBJ1-2
CSAQMVAGEGTDTQYF	TRBV20-1	TRBJ2-3
CATGAMFNTEAFF	TRBV7-2	TRBJ1-1
CASSYSGLAGGETQYF	TRBV6-5	TRBJ2-5
CASSGRRGGRGEQYF	TRBV28	TRBJ2-7
CASSYGAGSTEAFF	TRBV6-5	TRBJ1-1
CASLGGLNTEAFF	TRBV18	TRBJ1-1
CASSSGEGSYNEQFF	TRBV7-2	TRBJ2-1
CSATTGFQNTGELFF	TRBV20-1	TRBJ2-2
CASSEIQGHGYTF	TRBV6-1	TRBJ1-2